These T cell receptor beta chains were read from a single sample in a study of Graves' ophthalmopathy and Graves' hyperthyroidism. MiXCR, applied by TCRdb to the multiplex PCR reads, yields one record per CDR3 protein. This sample has about 740,000 distinct CDR3 sequences, with roughly 40% found just once. Specimen: peripheral blood. The source is an adult man with Graves' ophthalmopathy. Each CDR3 is given with its conserved first and last residue. D genes are given only for firm matches. A clone size is listed for some rows: how often the clone was seen (once, few, many), or a class if it is expanded.

j_gene	abundance	v_gene	d_gene	CDR3aa	CDR3nt
TRBJ1-5	many	TRBV2	.	CASRRNSNQPQHF	TGTGCCAGCAGACGGAATAGCAATCAGCCCCAGCATTTT
TRBJ2-7	.	TRBV2	TRBD1	CASSHLEQGTEQYF	TGTGCCAGCAGCCATCTCGAACAGGGGACCGAGCAGTACTTC
TRBJ1-1	.	TRBV6-1	.	CASSYNERTYTEAFF	TGTGCCAGCAGTTACAATGAACGGACGTACACTGAAGCTTTCTTT
TRBJ1-6	many	TRBV7-2	.	CASSLTRPITNSPLHF	TGTGCCAGCAGCTTAACCCGACCTATTACAAATTCACCCCTCCACTTT
TRBJ2-7	few	TRBV4-3	TRBD1	CASSPEYRGLYEQYF	TGCGCCAGCAGCCCAGAATACAGGGGGCTCTACGAGCAGTACTTC
TRBJ2-7	few	TRBV20-1	TRBD1	CSARSDRGEQYF	TGCAGTGCTAGATCAGACAGGGGCGAGCAGTACTTC
TRBJ1-2	many	TRBV20-1	TRBD1	CSAEGQGRYGYTF	TGCAGTGCAGAGGGACAGGGACGCTATGGCTACACCTTC
TRBJ2-5	few	TRBV7-9	TRBD2	CASSLTSGSPHHGTQYF	TGTGCCAGCAGCTTGACTAGCGGGAGCCCCCACCACGGGACCCAGTACTTC
TRBJ1-5	.	TRBV24-1	TRBD1	CATSDPGTGGLFQPQHF	TGTGCCACCAGTGACCCAGGGACAGGGGGGTTATTTCAGCCCCAGCATTTT
TRBJ1-2	few	TRBV7-2	.	CASSPDVLYGYTF	TGTGCCAGCAGTCCGGACGTACTCTATGGCTACACCTTC
TRBJ2-7	few	TRBV5-5	TRBD1	CASKIWTGTYEQYF	TGTGCCAGCAAAATTTGGACAGGGACATACGAGCAGTACTTC
TRBJ1-2	.	TRBV5-1	TRBD1	CASSPGGQGVAGYTF	TGCGCCAGCAGCCCAGGGGGACAGGGCGTCGCTGGCTACACCTTC
TRBJ1-5	.	TRBV7-6	.	CASSVGGGHQPQHF	TGTGCCAGCAGCGTAGGCGGGGGGCATCAGCCCCAGCATTTT
TRBJ1-1	many	TRBV20-1	.	CSARFRGRGEAFF	TGCAGTGCTAGGTTTAGGGGGAGGGGTGAAGCTTTCTTT
TRBJ1-2	many	TRBV7-9	.	CASSLTGPIGYTF	TGTGCCAGCAGCCTAACAGGGCCCATTGGCTACACCTTC
TRBJ1-2	.	TRBV10-3	TRBD1	CATIGQGINYGYTF	TGTGCCACTATCGGACAGGGGATCAACTATGGCTACACCTTC
TRBJ2-7	few	TRBV19	TRBD2	CASSQGSGGYEQYF	TGTGCCAGTAGTCAGGGGAGCGGGGGCTACGAGCAGTACTTC
TRBJ2-7	few	TRBV14	TRBD1	CASSTKNRGTYEQYF	TGTGCCAGCAGCACAAAAAACAGGGGGACCTACGAGCAGTACTTC
TRBJ1-2	many	TRBV20-1	.	CSARRGGGYTF	TGCAGTGCTAGAAGAGGGGGTGGCTACACCTTC
TRBJ1-2	.	TRBV2	TRBD1	CASRDGAGTVRGYTF	TGTGCCAGCAGAGACGGGGCAGGGACAGTTCGGGGCTACACCTTC
TRBJ2-3	.	TRBV10-1	.	CASSESAGVQYF	TGCGCCAGCAGTGAGTCTGCTGGGGTCCAGTATTTT
TRBJ1-6	many	TRBV5-1	.	CASSGTGLGNSPLHF	TGCGCCAGCAGCGGAACAGGGCTTGGTAATTCACCCCTCCACTTT
TRBJ1-2	.	TRBV2	.	CASSEWDLRGYTF	TGTGCCAGCAGTGAATGGGACCTGCGAGGCTACACCTTC
TRBJ1-2	once	TRBV10-3	.	CAISESYSGMYGYTF	TGTGCCATCAGTGAGTCGTATTCAGGAATGTACGGCTACACCTTC
TRBJ2-5	few	TRBV2	TRBD2	CASRRTSGGQETQYF	TGTGCCAGCAGACGGACTAGCGGGGGGCAAGAGACCCAGTACTTC
TRBJ2-2	.	TRBV25-1	.	CASGLTNTGELFF	TGTGCCAGCGGCCTAACGAACACCGGGGAGCTGTTTTTT
TRBJ2-7	.	TRBV20-1	TRBD2	CSPNNLAGGEQYF	TGCAGTCCCAACAATCTAGCGGGAGGAGAGCAGTACTTC
TRBJ1-6	.	TRBV2	TRBD1	CASPTGDYNSPLHF	TGTGCCAGCCCAACAGGGGACTATAATTCACCCCTCCACTTT
TRBJ2-7	many	TRBV20-1	.	CSARRSADEQYF	TGCAGTGCTAGAAGGTCGGCGGACGAGCAGTACTTC
TRBJ1-2	.	TRBV25-1	TRBD1	CASSPRQGNYGYTF	TGTGCCAGCAGTCCAAGACAGGGGAACTATGGCTACACCTTC
TRBJ1-1	many	TRBV7-3	.	CASSLRRGGEAFF	TGTGCCAGCAGCTTAAGAAGGGGCGGTGAAGCTTTCTTT
TRBJ2-7	.	TRBV2	.	CASTVVLRGAREQYF	TGTGCCAGCACCGTTGTGTTAAGGGGTGCTAGGGAGCAGTACTTC
TRBJ2-7	few	TRBV11-2	.	CASSFRGLIRYEQYF	TGTGCCAGCAGCTTCCGGGGCTTAATCCGCTACGAGCAGTACTTC
TRBJ2-7	few	TRBV2	TRBD1	CASSYAGQGPYEQYF	TGTGCCAGCAGTTACGCGGGACAGGGCCCCTACGAGCAGTACTTC
TRBJ2-5	many	TRBV19	.	CASSILGEEETQYF	TGTGCCAGTAGTATCCTCGGAGAGGAAGAGACCCAGTACTTC
TRBJ1-4	many	TRBV10-3	TRBD1	CAISADRVGKLFF	TGTGCCATCAGTGCCGACAGGGTAGGAAAACTGTTTTTT
TRBJ1-2	.	TRBV5-4	.	CASTFSASDGYTF	TGTGCCAGCACCTTCTCAGCTTCTGATGGCTACACCTTC
TRBJ2-7	few	TRBV11-2	.	CASSPGFLIAHEQYF	TGTGCCAGCAGCCCAGGGTTCCTTATAGCCCACGAGCAGTACTTC
TRBJ1-2	.	TRBV11-2	TRBD1	CASSARGRYGYTF	TGTGCCAGCAGCGCCAGGGGGCGCTATGGCTACACCTTC
TRBJ2-7	few	TRBV7-9	.	CASSFLGGTHEQYF	TGTGCCAGCAGCTTTTTAGGGGGGACTCACGAGCAGTACTTC
TRBJ2-6	few	TRBV7-9	.	CASSPQSGGPSGANVLTF	TGTGCCAGCAGCCCCCAGTCTGGGGGGCCCTCTGGGGCCAACGTCCTGACTTTC
TRBJ2-7	few	TRBV20-1	TRBD1	CSALDRGHRSYEQYF	TGCAGTGCTCTCGACAGGGGGCATAGGTCCTACGAGCAGTACTTC
TRBJ1-1	.	TRBV11-1	TRBD1	CASSYWGRGMNTEAFF	TGTGCCAGCAGTTACTGGGGCAGGGGGATGAACACTGAAGCTTTCTTT
TRBJ2-6	many	TRBV7-9	.	CASSLLGANVLTF	TGTGCCAGCAGCTTACTCGGGGCCAACGTCCTGACTTTC
TRBJ2-2	.	TRBV25-1	TRBD2	CASSSSGLAGGPGRPGELFF	TGTGCCAGCAGCAGCTCGGGACTAGCGGGGGGGCCTGGCAGACCCGGGGAGCTGTTTTTT
TRBJ2-5	.	TRBV9	.	CASSQEGVETQYF	TGTGCCAGCAGCCAAGAGGGTGTTGAGACCCAGTACTTC
TRBJ1-1	once	TRBV29-1	.	CSVDRGGTEASF	TGCAGCGTTGATAGGGGGGGCACTGAAGCTTCCTTT
TRBJ1-1	.	TRBV2	.	CASSDRAPGHVLNTEAFF	TGTGCCAGCAGTGATAGGGCACCAGGGCACGTTTTGAACACTGAAGCTTTCTTT
TRBJ2-7	few	TRBV10-3	TRBD2	CASSGLAGGFYEQYF	TGTGCCAGCAGCGGACTAGCGGGAGGTTTCTACGAGCAGTACTTC
TRBJ1-6	.	TRBV11-2	.	CASSSAQGNSPLHF	TGTGCCAGCAGCTCAGCACAGGGAAACTCACCCCTCCACTTT
TRBJ2-7	.	TRBV10-3	TRBD2	CASSYETPGGRSERLYEQYF	TGTGCCAGCAGTTACGAGACCCCTGGCGGGAGAAGTGAAAGACTCTACGAGCAGTACTTC
TRBJ2-5	.	TRBV10-3	TRBD1	CAIKRTGGVETQYF	TGTGCCATCAAGAGGACAGGGGGAGTGGAGACCCAGTACTTC
TRBJ2-7	.	TRBV2	TRBD1	CASSYLGTGVNEQYF	TGTGCCAGCAGTTACCTTGGGACAGGGGTGAACGAGCAGTACTTC
TRBJ1-1	.	TRBV9	.	CASSLEVGNTEAFF	TGTGCCAGCAGTTTAGAAGTCGGGAACACTGAAGCTTTCTTT
TRBJ1-2	.	TRBV5-1	TRBD1	CASSPWTGRRYGYTF	TGCGCCAGCAGCCCGTGGACAGGGAGACGATATGGCTACACCTTC
TRBJ2-7	.	TRBV2	.	CASSPRDTSTYEQYF	TGTGCCAGCAGCCCCCGGGACACGTCGACCTACGAGCAGTACTTC
TRBJ1-2	few	TRBV29-1	.	CSVATGQGYTF	TGCAGTGTTGCGACGGGCCAAGGCTACACCTTC
TRBJ1-6	few	TRBV20-1	.	CSQPGPYYNSPLHF	TGCAGTCAACCGGGACCCTACTATAATTCACCCCTCCACTTT
TRBJ1-5	.	TRBV24-1	.	CATSYILSRVQPQHF	TGTGCCACCAGTTACATTCTCAGCAGGGTTCAGCCCCAGCATTTT
TRBJ1-4	.	TRBV10-3	.	CAISGPRHTEKLFF	TGTGCCATCAGTGGCCCGCGTCACACTGAAAAACTGTTTTTT